The 15 T cell receptor beta chains below were found in one sample sequenced in a study of regulatory T cells in long-lasting Graves disease (dated by TCRdb to the early 2020s). Receptors were amplified or captured by multiplex PCR. The instrument given in TCRdb is Illumina HiSeq 4000. iRepertoire HTBI primers and Arm-PCR amplification of CDR3 regions were used to construct TCR beta libraries. TCRdb reworked the public reads: Q25 trimming with fastp, MiXCR clone assembly, productive beta chains retained. Identical CDR3 protein sequences are pooled into one entry, listed with their most common genes and DNA. A total of over 350,000 distinct CDR3 sequences appear in this sample, around 15% of them only once. Together, the top ten hold approximately 17% of the sample. The time point label, read with the paper, signifies: newly diagnosed GD, antithyroid drugs for less than 3 months. For both TCR sequencing and RNA sequencing, RNA was extracted from PBMCs using TRIzol.

In addition, the sample was reused for a study of T cells in Graves' hyperthyroidism and ophthalmopathy.

The sequences come from peripheral blood mononuclear cells (PBMCs), collected at new diagnosis, from a patient treated with antithyroid drugs. These receptor sequences come from a woman aged 50 to 60 with Graves disease. Donor details come from another sample of the same person, matched by shared clones.

This clonotype was found many times. The chain links TRBV16 to TRBJ1-4; 9 positions match TRBD1. CDR1 KGHSY and CDR2 FQNENV come from the germline V gene. V was clipped by 2 bases and J by 7 bases; unmatched bases: 8. This CDR3 has 16 residues. CDR3 loop: CASSQGQGHSGEKLFF. The CDR3 DNA reads as TGTGCCAGCAGCCAAGGACAGGGGCACTCCGGTGAAAAACTGTTTTTT.

With respect to this clonotype: This may arise from a read error, as a much more abundant clone is one base away. The genes are TRBV27 and TRBJ2-2, with D possibly being TRBD1 (6 bases). CDR3 length: 16 residues. The V gene lost 8 bases and the J gene lost 7 bases, with 23 bases spanning the gap. Germline V lookup: CDR1 MNHEY, CDR2 SMNVEV (reference sequence). As DNA, the CDR3 is TGTGCCAGCGCTCAATCTGGGATAGGGGGTTTCGGGGAGCTGTTTTTT. Translating it yields CASAQSGIGGFGELFF.

The gene calls are TRBV5-1 and TRBJ1-1; D call uncertain. The CDR3 sequence is 13 residues long. Germline V CDR1 and CDR2: SGHRS, YFSETQ. Trimming stripped 7 bases from V and 4 bases from J, with 14 bases between. The CDR3 nucleotides are TGCGCCAGCGAGACGGGGTTGGGCACTGAAGCTTTCTTT. Its protein is CASETGLGTEAFF.

The table lists this clonotype with many counts. This chain uses TRBV2 with TRBJ2-5, with TRBD1 matching over 10 bases. CDR1 SNHLY and CDR2 FYNNEI come from the germline V gene. This CDR3 contains 15 residues. V shed 5 bases, J shed 5 bases, and the junction held 8 bases outside the gene matches. CDR3 nucleotides: TGTGCCAGCAGTATAGCGACAGGGGGCTTCGAGACCCAGTACTTC. This gives the protein CASSIATGGFETQYF.

There are a few counts of this clonotype. CDR3 in DNA: TGTGCCAGCAGTCAACCACCTGGGACAAATGGCTACACCTTC. This codes for CASSQPPGTNGYTF. The V call is TRBV6-2 or TRBV6-3, the J call TRBJ1-2; weak D call: TRBD1 (6 bases). The V and J ends lost 5 bases and 6 bases respectively, with 16 bases between them. The germline V gene encodes CDR1 MNHEY and CDR2 SVGEGT. The CDR3 contains 14 residues.

This clonotype was seen repeatedly, ten times or more. This CDR3 reads CSASRTSVNEQFF. CDR3 in DNA: TGCAGTGCTAGTCGGACTAGCGTCAATGAGCAGTTCTTC. This chain connects TRBV20-1 to TRBJ2-1, with 9 bases aligning to TRBD2. CDR1 and CDR2 from the germline V gene are DFQATT and SNEGSKA (reference sequence). The trim removed 3 bases at V and 6 bases at J, leaving 3 bases unmatched. The CDR3 has 13 amino acids.

J is TRBJ2-1 and V is TRBV24-1; tentative D call: TRBD2 (5 bases). Germline CDR1 KGHDR, CDR2 SFDVKD. The CDR3 runs to 16 residues. Trimming shortened V by 1 base and J by 0 bases, and 9 bases separated the two germline ends. In DNA form, the CDR3 reads TGTGCCACCAGTGATTTAAGAGGGAGCTCCTACAATGAGCAGTTCTTC. Translating gives CATSDLRGSSYNEQFF.

This clonotype was counted many times. The genes are TRBV11-3 and TRBJ1-1, with 7 bases identical to TRBD1. Germline V CDR1 and CDR2: SGHNT, YENEEA. The CDR3 has 13 amino acids. With 8 bases clipped from V and 10 bases from J, the junction kept 13 bases outside the gene matches. The CDR3 region is CASRQTQGHPAFF. The CDR3 region has the DNA TGTGCCAGCCGACAAACACAGGGGCATCCAGCTTTCTTT.

The chain combines TRBV5-1 with TRBJ2-7, with TRBD2 matching 10 bases. CDR3 size: 15 residues. The germline CDR1 and CDR2 sequences are SGHRS and YFSETQ. V shed 4 bases, J shed 3 bases, and the junction held 7 bases outside the gene matches. The chain's CDR3 is CASSSSTSGIYEQYF. The CDR3 region has the DNA TGCGCCAGCAGCAGCAGCACTAGCGGGATCTACGAGCAGTACTTC.

This clonotype was counted many times. This chain links TRBV5-1 with TRBJ2-1; a weak D match, TRBD2 (5 bases). Germline V lookup: CDR1 SGHRS, CDR2 YFSETQ. The CDR3 extends over 16 amino acids. V was trimmed by 0 bases and J by 3 bases, leaving 13 bases between them. CDR3 nucleotide sequence: TGCGCCAGCAGCTTGGATACGGTAGGACTCTACAATGAGCAGTTCTTC. Protein product: CASSLDTVGLYNEQFF.

As regards this clonotype: A much larger clone lies a single base off, so this may be a read error. The chain links TRBV9 to TRBJ2-4, with TRBD1 matching over 8 bases. The DNA end lines up better with TRBJ1-2; the J call may be wrong. The CDR3 loop spans 15 amino acids. Per germline, CDR1 SGDLS and CDR2 YYNGEE. The CDR3 here is CASSAGQGGFLGYTF. The CDR3 bases are TGTGCCAGCAGCGCCGGACAGGGCGGTTTTCTTGGCTACACCTTC.

Turning to this clonotype: The germline gene is not matched at one end of the junction; a read error may be the cause. V gene TRBV5-1 combines with J gene TRBJ2-1; 10 positions agree with TRBD2. There are 16 residues in the CDR3. Germline CDR1 SGHRS, CDR2 YFSETQ. The CDR3 DNA is TGCGCCAGCAGCTTGGGGCGAGCGGGAGGGTTCAATGATCAGTTCTTC. Its protein is CASSLGRAGGFNDQFF. Full variable domain (outside the CDR3, taken from reference TRBV5-1 and TRBJ2-1): KAGVTQTPRYLIKTRGQQVTLSCSPISGHRSVSWYQQTPGQGLQFLFEYFSETQRNKGNFPGRFSGRQFSNSRSEMNVSTLELGDSALYLCASSLGRAGGFNDQFFGPGTRLTVL.

This clonotype was detected ten times or more. The chain is built from TRBV28 and TRBJ2-1; TRBD2 matches at 9 bases. CDR1 and CDR2 from the germline V gene are MDHEN and SYDVKM. The trim removed 4 bases at V and 0 bases at J, leaving 16 bases unmatched. The CDR3 consists of 20 residues. CDR3 bases: TGTGCCAGCAGTTCGGATAGCGGGAGAGTTTTGGGGAGCTCCTACAATGAGCAGTTCTTC. Its protein is CASSSDSGRVLGSSYNEQFF.

CDR3 amino acids: CSVAKTAPGTSRNNEQFF. The CDR3 coding sequence is TGCAGCGTTGCCAAAACTGCTCCCGGGACTAGCCGAAACAATGAGCAGTTCTTC. The chain is built from TRBV29-1 and TRBJ2-1; 9 bases align to TRBD2. Germline V gene sequence: CDR1 SQVTM, CDR2 ANQGSEA. With V trimmed by 4 bases and J by 5 bases, 18 bases remained unmatched. The CDR3 length is 18 residues.

V and J are TRBV6-5 and TRBJ2-5, with 9 bases matching TRBD2. The end of the DNA fits TRBJ2-1 better, so the J call may be wrong. The CDR3 contains 20 residues. CDR1 is MNHEY, CDR2 SVGAGI, per germline. The CDR3 DNA sequence: TGTGCCAGCAGTTATAGCACTTCAATCGGGACTAGCAGGTACCAAGAGACCCAGTTCTTC. This codes for CASSYSTSIGTSRYQETQFF.